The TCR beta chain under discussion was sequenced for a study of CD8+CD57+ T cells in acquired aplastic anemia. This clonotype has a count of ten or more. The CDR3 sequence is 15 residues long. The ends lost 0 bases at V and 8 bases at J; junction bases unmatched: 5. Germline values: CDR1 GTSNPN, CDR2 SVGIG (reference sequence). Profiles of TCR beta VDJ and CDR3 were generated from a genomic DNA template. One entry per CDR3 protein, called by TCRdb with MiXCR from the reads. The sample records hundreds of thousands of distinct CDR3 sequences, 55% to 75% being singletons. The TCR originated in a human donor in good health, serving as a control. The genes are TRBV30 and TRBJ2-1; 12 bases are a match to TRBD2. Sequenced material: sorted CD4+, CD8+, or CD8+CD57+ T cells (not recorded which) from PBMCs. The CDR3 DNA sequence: TGTGCCTGGAGTGTACCTAGCGGGGGGGAGGATGAGCAGTTCTTC. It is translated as CAWSVPSGGEDEQFF.